This T cell receptor beta chain was sequenced in a study of shared clonotypes between healthy human individuals. Study-level information: Donors had three CD4 naive, three CD4 memory, two CD8 naive and one CD8 memory plate apiece.

Libraries were prepared by immunoSEQ multiplex PCR; TCRdb keeps only in-frame clonotypes and omits some of them. The sample holds hundreds of thousands of clones, nearly 97% seen once. The V gene's germline CDR1 is SEHNR and CDR2 FQNEAQ (reference sequence). CDR3 length equals 16 residues. V lost 5 bases to trimming and J lost 3 bases; unmatched junction nucleotides: 4. CD45RO-negative cells were positively selected for CCR7, leaving out terminally differentiated effector memory CD45RA+ cells. The TCR originated in a woman aged 30 to 39 in good health. The J gene is TRBJ2-7, the V gene TRBV7-9; TRBD2 aligns across 16 bases. The sequencing sample was made of naive CD8+ T cells sorted from blood. CDR3 protein: CASSLGTSGRDYEQYF. DNA of the CDR3: TGTGCCAGCAGCCTTGGGACTAGCGGGAGGGACTACGAGCAGTACTTC. The entire variable domain, with the rest obtained from reference TRBV7-9 and TRBJ2-7, is as follows: DTGVSQNPRHKITKRGQNVTFRCDPISEHNRLYWYRQTLGQGPEFLTYFQNEAQLEKSRLLSDRFSAERPKGSFSTLEIQRTEQGDSAMYLCASSLGTSGRDYEQYFGPGTRLTVT.